This TCR beta chain was identified during a study of beta chain features in type 1 diabetes. On the study more broadly: Age, gender, cell numbers and subset yield matched between patients and controls. Broader study findings: Among patients with Type 1 diabetes, TCRB CDR3s were moderately but significantly shorter in every one of the four CD4+ subsets. Insertions at VDJ junctions were less frequent in type 1 diabetes patients. These patients also deleted more nucleotides at the same junctions.

CD4+ naive, central memory, regulatory and stem cell-like memory subsets were isolated by sorting on CD45RO/CCR7/CD25/CD127/CD95/CD27. The isolated RNA, all of it, was reverse transcribed, so expressed TCRB transcripts were what got sequenced. The method was immunoSEQ multiplex PCR; TCRdb's version includes in-frame clones alone and lacks a portion of them. The sample shows hundreds of thousands of clones, roughly an eighth of them seen only once. As for this clone: Its target is unknown.

The specimen sequenced was naive CD4+ T cells from blood. The origin of this receptor is a young man with type 1 diabetes.

The CDR3 is CAWSVGGFYNSPLHF. CDR3 DNA: TGTGCCTGGAGTGTGGGGGGATTCTATAATTCACCCCTCCACTTT. The chain couples TRBV30 to TRBJ1-6; weak D call: TRBD1 (5 bases). Germline assignment: CDR1 GTSNPN and CDR2 SVGIG (reference sequence). The CDR3 covers 15 residues. Trimming stripped 0 bases from V and 3 bases from J, with 9 bases between.